The clone carrying this T cell receptor (beta chain) was observed many times. The length of the CDR3 is 14 residues. V was clipped by 7 bases and J by 2 bases, with 14 bases between them. Per germline, CDR1 MNHEY and CDR2 SVGAGI. This sample stems from a study of neurological immune-mediated disorders. TCRdb reprocessed the 5' RACE reads via MiXCR and lists one record per CDR3 protein. The data hold some 19,000 distinct CDR3 sequences, with 17% observed a single time. Sequencing was performed on CD8+ T cells from blood. This sequence was found in a woman between 18 and 29 years old with multiple sclerosis. This rearrangement joins TRBV6-5 to TRBJ1-1, with a weak D call TRBD1 (5 bases). The CDR3 DNA reads as TGTGCCAGCACCCAACGGGGGGTTAACACTGAAGCTTTCTTT. Residues: CASTQRGVNTEAFF.